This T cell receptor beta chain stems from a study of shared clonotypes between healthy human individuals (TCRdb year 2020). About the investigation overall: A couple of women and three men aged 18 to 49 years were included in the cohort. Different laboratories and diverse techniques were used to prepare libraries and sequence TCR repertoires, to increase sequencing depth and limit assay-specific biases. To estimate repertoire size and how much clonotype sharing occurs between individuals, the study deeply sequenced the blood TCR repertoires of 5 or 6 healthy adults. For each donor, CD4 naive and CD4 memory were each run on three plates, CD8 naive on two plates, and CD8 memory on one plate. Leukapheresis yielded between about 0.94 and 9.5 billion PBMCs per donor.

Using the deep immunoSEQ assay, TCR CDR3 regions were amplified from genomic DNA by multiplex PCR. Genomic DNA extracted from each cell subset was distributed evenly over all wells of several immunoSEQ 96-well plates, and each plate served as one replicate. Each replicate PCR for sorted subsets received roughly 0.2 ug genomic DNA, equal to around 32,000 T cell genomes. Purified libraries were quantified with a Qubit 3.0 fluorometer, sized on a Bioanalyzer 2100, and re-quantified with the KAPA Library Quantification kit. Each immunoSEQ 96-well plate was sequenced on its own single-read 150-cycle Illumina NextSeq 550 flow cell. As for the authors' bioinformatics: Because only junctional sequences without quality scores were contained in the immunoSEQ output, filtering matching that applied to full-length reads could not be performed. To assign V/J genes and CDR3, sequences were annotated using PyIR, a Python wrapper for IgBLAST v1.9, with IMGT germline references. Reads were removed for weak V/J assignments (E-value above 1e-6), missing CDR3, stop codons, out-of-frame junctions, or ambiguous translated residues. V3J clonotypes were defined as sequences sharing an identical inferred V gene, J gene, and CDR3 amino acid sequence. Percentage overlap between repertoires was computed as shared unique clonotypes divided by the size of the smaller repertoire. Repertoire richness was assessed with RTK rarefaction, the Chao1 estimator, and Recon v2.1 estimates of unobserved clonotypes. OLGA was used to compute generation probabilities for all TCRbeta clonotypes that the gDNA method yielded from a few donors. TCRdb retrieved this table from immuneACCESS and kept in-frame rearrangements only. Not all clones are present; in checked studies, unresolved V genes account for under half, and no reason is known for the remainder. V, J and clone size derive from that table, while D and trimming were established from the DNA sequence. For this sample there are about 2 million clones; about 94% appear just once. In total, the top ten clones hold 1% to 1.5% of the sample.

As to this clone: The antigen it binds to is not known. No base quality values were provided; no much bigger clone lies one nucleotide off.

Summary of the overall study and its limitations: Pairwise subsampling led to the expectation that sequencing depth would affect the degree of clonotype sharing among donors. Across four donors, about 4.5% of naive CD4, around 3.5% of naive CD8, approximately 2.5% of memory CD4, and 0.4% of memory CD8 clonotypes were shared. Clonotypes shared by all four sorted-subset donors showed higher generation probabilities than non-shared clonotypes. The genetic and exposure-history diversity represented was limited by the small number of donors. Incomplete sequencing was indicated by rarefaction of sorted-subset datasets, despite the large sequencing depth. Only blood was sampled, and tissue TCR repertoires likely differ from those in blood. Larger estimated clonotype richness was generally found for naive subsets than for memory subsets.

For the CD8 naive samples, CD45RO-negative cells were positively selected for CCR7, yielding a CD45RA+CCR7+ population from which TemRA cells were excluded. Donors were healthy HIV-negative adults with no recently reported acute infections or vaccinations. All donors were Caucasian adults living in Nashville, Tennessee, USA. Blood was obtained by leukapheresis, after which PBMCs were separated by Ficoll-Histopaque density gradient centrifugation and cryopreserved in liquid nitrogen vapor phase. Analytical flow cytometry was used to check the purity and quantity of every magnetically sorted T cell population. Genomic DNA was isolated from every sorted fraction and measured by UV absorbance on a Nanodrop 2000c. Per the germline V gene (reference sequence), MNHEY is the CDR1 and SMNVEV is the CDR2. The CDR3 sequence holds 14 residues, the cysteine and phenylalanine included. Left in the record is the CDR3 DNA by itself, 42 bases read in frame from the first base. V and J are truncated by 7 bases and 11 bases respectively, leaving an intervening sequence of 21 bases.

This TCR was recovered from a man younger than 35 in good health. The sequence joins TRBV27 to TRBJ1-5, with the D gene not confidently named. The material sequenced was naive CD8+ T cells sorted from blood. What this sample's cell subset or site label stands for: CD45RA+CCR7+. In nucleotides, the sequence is TGTGCCAGCATAGGGTCCCCCAACGGGATGGCCCAGCATTTT. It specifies CASIGSPNGMAQHF.